Presented here are 11 T cell receptor beta chains from one specimen sequenced in a study of cytomegalovirus exposure and HLA in healthy donors. PCR involved 60 Vbeta and 13 Jbeta primers. Sequenced by immunoSEQ multiplex PCR; TCRdb stores in-frame clones only, minus some. The repertoire holds around 140,000 clones, about three quarters seen once, with around 1.5% in the top ten. Sequenced material: PBMCs. The receptors stem from a woman in her late teens or twenties in good health and CMV-seronegative.

The chain uses TRBV7-6 and TRBJ1-1; no clear D. The germline V gene has CDR1 SGHVS and CDR2 FNYEAQ. The CDR3 has 14 amino acids. The germline V and J ends were trimmed by 5 bases and 5 bases, with 15 bases remaining between them. Here the CDR3 reads CASSAWTAGTEAFF. CDR3 DNA: TGTGCCAGCAGCGCCTGGACGGCGGGAACTGAAGCTTTCTTT.

The chain links TRBV5-1 to TRBJ1-1; D gene unclear. The CDR3 spans 13 residues. Trimming shortened V by 6 bases and J by 4 bases, and 13 bases separated the two germline ends. Germline CDR1 and CDR2: SGHRS and YFSETQ. The CDR3 here is CASKPAIGTEAFF. CDR3 nucleotide sequence: TGCGCCAGCAAACCAGCGATCGGCACTGAAGCTTTCTTT.

The J gene is TRBJ1-2, the V gene TRBV6-6; the D is unclear. V was clipped by 5 bases and J by 0 bases, with 4 bases between them. The CDR3 spans 12 residues. In germline, CDR1 is MNHNY, CDR2 SVGAGI (reference sequence). The CDR3: CASSQTNYGYTF. The DNA of the CDR3 is TGTGCCAGCAGTCAGACTAACTATGGCTACACCTTC.

This clone has just a few counts. The gene calls are TRBV6-1 and TRBJ1-2; TRBD1 aligns across 8 bases. Looked up from germline, CDR1 is MNHNS and CDR2 is SASEGT. The CDR3 runs to 14 residues. V lost 5 bases and J lost 8; bases outside the gene matches: 10. The CDR3 DNA reads as TGTGCCAGCAGTCTGCGGACAGGGTCGGGAGGCTACACCTTC. It specifies CASSLRTGSGGYTF.

V and J are TRBV6-5 and TRBJ2-7; 7 positions agree with TRBD1. The junction had 11 bases not matched to a gene; V was cut back by 6 bases and J by 3 bases. Per germline, CDR1 MNHEY and CDR2 SVGAGI. The CDR3 contains 15 residues. The CDR3 reads CASRKTGAGDYEQYF. The CDR3 DNA follows: TGTGCCAGCAGGAAAACAGGGGCTGGAGACTACGAGCAGTACTTC.

The rearrangement joins TRBV5-4 to TRBJ2-7; 12 bases match TRBD2. Trimming at V came to 4 bases and at J to 2 bases, leaving 7 bases not matched to a gene. Germline V gene sequence: CDR1 SGHNT, CDR2 YYREEE (reference sequence). The CDR3 is 16 residues long. The CDR3: CASSPSRTSGTYEQYF. The CDR3 bases are TGTGCCAGCAGCCCATCTCGGACTAGCGGGACCTACGAGCAGTACTTC.

V gene TRBV5-1 combines with J gene TRBJ2-1; possibly TRBD2 for D (5 bases). V shed 6 bases and J shed 5 bases, with 15 bases lying between them. Germline V gene lookup returns CDR1 SGHRS and CDR2 YFSETQ. The CDR3 runs 14 residues. This CDR3 reads CASKGRGLDNEQFF. CDR3 sequence (DNA): TGCGCCAGCAAAGGCCGCGGACTCGACAATGAGCAGTTCTTC. The full variable domain, in which reference TRBV5-1 and TRBJ2-1 provide the parts outside the CDR3, is KAGVTQTPRYLIKTRGQQVTLSCSPISGHRSVSWYQQTPGQGLQFLFEYFSETQRNKGNFPGRFSGRQFSNSRSEMNVSTLELGDSALYLCASKGRGLDNEQFFGPGTRLTVL.

The gene calls are TRBV6-1 and TRBJ1-5; D call uncertain. Trimming pared 6 bases from V and 8 bases from J, leaving 17 bases between. The CDR3 runs to 14 residues. In germline, CDR1 is MNHNS, CDR2 SASEGT. The CDR3 nucleotides read TGTGCCAGCAGACGTACAGCGGCAGATGAGCCCCAGCATTTT. Amino acids: CASRRTAADEPQHF.

This clone turned up a few times. The chain joins TRBV6-5 to TRBJ2-1; tentatively, D is TRBD1 (5 bases). V lost 4 bases to trimming and J lost 8 bases, with 18 bases between them. This CDR3 contains 15 residues. Germline V lookup: CDR1 MNHEY, CDR2 SVGAGI. This CDR3 is CASSSQGLVEDEQFF. For the CDR3, the DNA is TGTGCCAGCAGTTCCCAGGGCCTCGTTGAAGATGAGCAGTTCTTC.

This clone was counted between two and nine times. The chain employs TRBV7-2 and TRBJ2-1, with D maybe TRBD2 (7 bases). CDR1 is SGHTA and CDR2 is FQGNSA in the germline V gene. The V gene lost 4 bases and the J gene lost 6 bases, with 19 bases spanning the gap. The CDR3 runs 16 residues. This CDR3 is CASSSPRGAGGNEQFF. CDR3 nucleotides: TGTGCCAGCAGCTCTCCCCGGGGGGCAGGAGGCAATGAGCAGTTCTTC.

This clone occurred many times. The chain has TRBV6-5 and TRBJ2-7; the match to TRBD1 covers 12 bases. Per the germline V gene, CDR1 is MNHEY and CDR2 is SVGAGI. V lost 6 bases, J lost 11 bases, and 5 bases stayed unmatched. This CDR3 has 12 residues. The CDR3 DNA follows: TGTGCCAGCAGCTCCGGGACAGGGGGCAAGTACTTC. Translation gives CASSSGTGGKYF.